This T cell receptor beta chain appears in the sequencing data of a study of CD8 T cells in Susac syndrome. J was trimmed by 4 bases and V by 4 bases; bases with no gene match: 15. Germline V lookup: CDR1 PRHDT, CDR2 FYEKMQ (reference sequence). This CDR3 region has 18 residues. Random hexamers were used to reverse transcribe roughly 0.5 to 1 ug of RNA. The method of amplification for TCR beta CDR3 was immunoSEQ multiplex PCR, covering 54 Vbeta and 13 Jbeta. TCRdb re-analysed the immunoSEQ multiplex PCR reads in MiXCR, keeping a single row per CDR3 protein. This sample has 300,000 or so distinct CDR3 sequences, with 92% found just once. Isolation of CD8+ and CD4+ T cells was performed negatively, whereas enrichment of TEMRA cells was done by FACS.

This sequence joins TRBV13 and TRBJ2-1; TRBD2 matches at 8 bases. Sequences were obtained from CD4+ T cells from PBMCs. The receptor was isolated from a human donor with multiple sclerosis. CDR3 in DNA: TGTGCCAGCAGCTCCCTGTCGTCGCCGGGACTAGTATACAATGAGCAGTTCTTC. This sequence encodes CASSSLSSPGLVYNEQFF.